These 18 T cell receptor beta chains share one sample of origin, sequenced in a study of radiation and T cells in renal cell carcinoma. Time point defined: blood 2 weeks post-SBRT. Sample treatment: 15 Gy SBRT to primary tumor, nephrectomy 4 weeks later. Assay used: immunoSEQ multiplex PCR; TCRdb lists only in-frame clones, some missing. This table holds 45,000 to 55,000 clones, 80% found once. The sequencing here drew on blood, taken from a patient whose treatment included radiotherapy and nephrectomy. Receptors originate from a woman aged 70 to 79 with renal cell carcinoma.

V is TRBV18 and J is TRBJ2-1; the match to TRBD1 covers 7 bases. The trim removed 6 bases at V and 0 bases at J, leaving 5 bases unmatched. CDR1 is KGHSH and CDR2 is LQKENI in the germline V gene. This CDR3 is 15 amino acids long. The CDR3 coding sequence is TGTGCCAGCTCTTACGGACAGGCCTCCTACAATGAGCAGTTCTTC. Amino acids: CASSYGQASYNEQFF.

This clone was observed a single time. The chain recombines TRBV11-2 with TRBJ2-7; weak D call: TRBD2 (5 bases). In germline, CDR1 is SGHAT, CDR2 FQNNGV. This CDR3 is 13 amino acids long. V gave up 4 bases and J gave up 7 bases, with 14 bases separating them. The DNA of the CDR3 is TGTGCCAGCAGCTCCCGGGCCCGGGGTGAGCAGTACTTC. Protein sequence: CASSSRARGEQYF. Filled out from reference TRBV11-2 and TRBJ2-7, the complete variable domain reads EAGVAQSPRYKIIEKRQSVAFWCNPISGHATLYWYQQILGQGPKLLIQFQNNGVVDDSQLPKDRFSAERLKGVDSTLKIQPAKLEDSAVYLCASSSRARGEQYFGPGTRLTVT.

This CDR3 reads CASSLARNRVGYGYTF. The CDR3 nucleotides are TGCGCCAGCAGCTTGGCCAGGAACAGGGTTGGCTATGGCTACACCTTC. The chain combines TRBV5-1 with TRBJ1-2; D possibly corresponds to TRBD1 (6 bases). Trimming cost V 0 bases and J 4 bases, with 16 bases left between them. The CDR3 totals 16 residues. Per germline, CDR1 SGHRS and CDR2 YFSETQ.

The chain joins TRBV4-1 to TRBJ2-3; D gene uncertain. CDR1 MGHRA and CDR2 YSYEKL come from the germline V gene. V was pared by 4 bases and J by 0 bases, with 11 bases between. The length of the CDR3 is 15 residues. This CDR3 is CASSPRTDSTDTQYF. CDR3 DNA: TGCGCCAGCAGCCCCCGGACGGATAGCACAGATACGCAGTATTTT.

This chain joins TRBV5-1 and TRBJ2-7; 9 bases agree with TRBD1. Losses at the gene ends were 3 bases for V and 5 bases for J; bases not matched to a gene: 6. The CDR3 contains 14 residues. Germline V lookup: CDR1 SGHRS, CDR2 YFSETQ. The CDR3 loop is CASSSPGQGNEQYF. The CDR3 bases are TGCGCCAGCAGCTCTCCGGGACAGGGCAACGAGCAGTACTTC. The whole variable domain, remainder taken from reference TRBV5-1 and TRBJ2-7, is KAGVTQTPRYLIKTRGQQVTLSCSPISGHRSVSWYQQTPGQGLQFLFEYFSETQRNKGNFPGRFSGRQFSNSRSEMNVSTLELGDSALYLCASSSPGQGNEQYFGPGTRLTVT.

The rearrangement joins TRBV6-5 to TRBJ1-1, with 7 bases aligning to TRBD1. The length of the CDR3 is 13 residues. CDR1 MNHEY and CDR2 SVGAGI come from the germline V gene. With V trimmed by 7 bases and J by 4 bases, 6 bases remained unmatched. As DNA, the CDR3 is TGTGCCAGCACCCTACAGGGGTCCACTGAAGCTTTCTTT. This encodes CASTLQGSTEAFF.

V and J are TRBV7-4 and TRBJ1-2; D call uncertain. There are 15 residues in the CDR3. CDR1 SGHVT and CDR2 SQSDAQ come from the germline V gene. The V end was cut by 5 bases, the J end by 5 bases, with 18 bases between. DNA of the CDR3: TGTGCCAGCAGCCCCGGGTCCAACGCAGGTTATGGCTACACCTTC. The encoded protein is CASSPGSNAGYGYTF.

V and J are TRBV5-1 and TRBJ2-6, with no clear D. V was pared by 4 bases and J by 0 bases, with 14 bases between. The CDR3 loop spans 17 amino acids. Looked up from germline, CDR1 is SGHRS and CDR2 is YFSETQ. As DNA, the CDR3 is TGCGCCAGCAGCCTGAATGGAGAGAGCTCTGGGGCCAACGTCCTGACTTTC. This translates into CASSLNGESSGANVLTF.

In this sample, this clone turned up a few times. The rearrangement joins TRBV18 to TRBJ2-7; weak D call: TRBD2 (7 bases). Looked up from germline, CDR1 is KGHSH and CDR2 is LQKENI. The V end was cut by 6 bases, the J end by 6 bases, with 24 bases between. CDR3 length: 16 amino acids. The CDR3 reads CASSPTAGASLGEQYF. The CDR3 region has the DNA TGTGCCAGCTCTCCAACTGCGGGGGCTTCCCTGGGCGAGCAGTACTTC. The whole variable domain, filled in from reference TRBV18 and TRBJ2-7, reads NAGVMQNPRHLVRRRGQEARLRCSPMKGHSHVYWYRQLPEEGLKFMVYLQKENIIDESGMPKERFSAEFPKEGPSILRIQQVVRGDSAAYFCASSPTAGASLGEQYFGPGTRLTVT.

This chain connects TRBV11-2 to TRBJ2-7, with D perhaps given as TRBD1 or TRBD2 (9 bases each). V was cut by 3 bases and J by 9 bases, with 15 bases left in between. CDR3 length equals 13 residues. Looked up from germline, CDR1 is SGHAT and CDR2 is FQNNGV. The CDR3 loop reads CASSFSGGQGQYF. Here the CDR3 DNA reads TGTGCCAGCAGCTTTAGCGGGGGACAGGGGCAGTACTTC.

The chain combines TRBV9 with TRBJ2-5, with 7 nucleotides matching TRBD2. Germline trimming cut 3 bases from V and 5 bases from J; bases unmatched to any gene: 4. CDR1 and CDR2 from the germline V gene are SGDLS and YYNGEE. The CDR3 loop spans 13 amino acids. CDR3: CASSASGRETQYF. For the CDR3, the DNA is TGTGCCAGCAGCGCTAGCGGAAGGGAGACCCAGTACTTC.

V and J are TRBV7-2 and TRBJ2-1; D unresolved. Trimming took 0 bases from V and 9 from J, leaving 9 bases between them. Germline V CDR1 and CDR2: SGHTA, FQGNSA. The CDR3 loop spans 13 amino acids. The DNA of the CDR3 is TGTGCCAGCAGCTTAGCGTGGGATACTGAGCAGTTCTTC. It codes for CASSLAWDTEQFF.

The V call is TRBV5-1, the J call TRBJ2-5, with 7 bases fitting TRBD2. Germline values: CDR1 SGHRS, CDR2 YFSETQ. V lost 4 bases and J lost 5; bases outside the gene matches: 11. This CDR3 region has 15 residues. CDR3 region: CASSPVGGDGETQYF. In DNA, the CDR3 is TGCGCCAGCAGCCCCGTTGGGGGGGATGGGGAGACCCAGTACTTC.

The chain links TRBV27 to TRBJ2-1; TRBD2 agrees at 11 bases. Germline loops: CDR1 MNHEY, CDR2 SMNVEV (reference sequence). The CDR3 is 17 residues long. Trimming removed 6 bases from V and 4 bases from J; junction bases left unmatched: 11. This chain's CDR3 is CASRPGLADEAYNEQFF. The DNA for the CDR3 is TGTGCCAGCAGGCCGGGACTAGCGGACGAGGCATACAATGAGCAGTTCTTC.

The CDR3 loop is CASSSGTSGLYEQFF. CDR3 in DNA: TGTGCCAGCAGCTCTGGGACTAGCGGGCTCTATGAGCAGTTCTTC. This chain links TRBV7-8 with TRBJ2-1; 12 nucleotides match TRBD2. V lost 4 bases, J lost 8 bases, and 6 bases stayed unmatched. This CDR3 spans 15 amino acids. Germline CDR1 and CDR2: SGHVS and FQNEAQ. Together with reference TRBV7-8 and TRBJ2-1, the CDR3 gives the full variable domain: GAGVSQSPRYKVAKRGQDVALRCDPISGHVSLFWYQQALGQGPEFLTYFQNEAQLDKSGLPSDRFFAERPEGSVSTLKIQRTQQEDSAVYLCASSSGTSGLYEQFFGPGTRLTVL.

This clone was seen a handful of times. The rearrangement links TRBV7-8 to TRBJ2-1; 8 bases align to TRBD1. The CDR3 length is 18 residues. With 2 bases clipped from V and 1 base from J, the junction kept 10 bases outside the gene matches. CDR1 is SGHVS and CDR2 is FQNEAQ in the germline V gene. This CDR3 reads CASSLRGQAGVSYNEQFF. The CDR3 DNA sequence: TGTGCCAGCAGCTTAAGGGGACAGGCAGGGGTATCCTACAATGAGCAGTTCTTC.

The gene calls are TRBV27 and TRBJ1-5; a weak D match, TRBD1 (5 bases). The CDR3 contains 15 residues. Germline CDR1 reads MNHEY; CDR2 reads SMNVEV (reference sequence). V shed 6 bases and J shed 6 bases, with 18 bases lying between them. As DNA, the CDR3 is TGTGCCAGCAGATTCGGGACTGGTCTAAGTCAGCCCCAGCATTTT. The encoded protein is CASRFGTGLSQPQHF.

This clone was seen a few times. The CDR3 sequence: CASSQTSGRPFEQYF. The CDR3 coding sequence is TGTGCCAGCAGTCAGACTAGCGGGAGACCTTTCGAGCAGTACTTC. The J gene is TRBJ2-7, the V gene TRBV27, with 12 positions matching TRBD2. The CDR3 loop spans 15 amino acids. Germline CDR1 is MNHEY and CDR2 is SMNVEV (reference sequence). J was trimmed by 6 bases and V by 5 bases; bases with no gene match: 8.